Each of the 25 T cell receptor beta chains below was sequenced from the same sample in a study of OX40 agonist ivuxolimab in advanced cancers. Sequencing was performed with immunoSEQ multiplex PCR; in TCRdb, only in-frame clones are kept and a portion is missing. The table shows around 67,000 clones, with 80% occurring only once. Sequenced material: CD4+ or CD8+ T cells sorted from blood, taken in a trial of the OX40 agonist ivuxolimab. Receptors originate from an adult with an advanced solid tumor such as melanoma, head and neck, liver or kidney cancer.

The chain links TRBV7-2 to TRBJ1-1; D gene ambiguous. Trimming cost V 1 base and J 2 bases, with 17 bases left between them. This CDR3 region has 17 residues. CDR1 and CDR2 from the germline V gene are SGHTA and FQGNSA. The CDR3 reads CASSLVARLGENTEAFF. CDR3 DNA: TGTGCCAGCAGCTTAGTGGCGCGGCTGGGCGAAAACACTGAAGCTTTCTTT.

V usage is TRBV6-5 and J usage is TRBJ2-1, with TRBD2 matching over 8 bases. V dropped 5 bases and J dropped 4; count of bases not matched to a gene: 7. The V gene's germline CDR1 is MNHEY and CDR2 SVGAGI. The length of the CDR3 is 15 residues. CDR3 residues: CASSRSGGGYNEQFF. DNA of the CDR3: TGTGCCAGCAGTCGTTCGGGCGGGGGGTACAATGAGCAGTTCTTC.

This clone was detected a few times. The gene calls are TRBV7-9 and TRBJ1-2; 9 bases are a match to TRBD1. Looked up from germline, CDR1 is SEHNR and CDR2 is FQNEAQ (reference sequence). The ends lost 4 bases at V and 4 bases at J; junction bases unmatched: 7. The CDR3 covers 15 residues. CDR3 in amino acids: CASSSGQGLAYGYTF. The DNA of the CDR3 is TGTGCCAGCAGCTCTGGACAGGGGTTGGCCTATGGCTACACCTTC.

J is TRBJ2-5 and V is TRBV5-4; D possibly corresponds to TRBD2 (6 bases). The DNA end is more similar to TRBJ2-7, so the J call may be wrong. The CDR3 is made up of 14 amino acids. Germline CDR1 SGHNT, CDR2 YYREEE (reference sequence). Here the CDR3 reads CASRDSISSYEQYF. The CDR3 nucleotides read TGTGCCAGCCGGGACTCTATCAGCTCCTACGAGCAGTACTTC.

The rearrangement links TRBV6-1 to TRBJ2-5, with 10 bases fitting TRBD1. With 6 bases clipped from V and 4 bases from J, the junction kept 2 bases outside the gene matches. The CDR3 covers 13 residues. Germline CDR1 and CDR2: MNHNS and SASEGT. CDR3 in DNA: TGTGCCAGCAGGACAGGGGGCTTAGAGACCCAGTACTTC. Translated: CASRTGGLETQYF.

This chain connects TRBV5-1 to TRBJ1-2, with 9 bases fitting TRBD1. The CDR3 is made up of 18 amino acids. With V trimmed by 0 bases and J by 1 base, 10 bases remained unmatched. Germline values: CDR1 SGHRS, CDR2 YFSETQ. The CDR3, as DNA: TGCGCCAGCAGCTTGGCCCGGACAGGGGACTCTAATAACTATGGCTACACCTTC. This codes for CASSLARTGDSNNYGYTF.

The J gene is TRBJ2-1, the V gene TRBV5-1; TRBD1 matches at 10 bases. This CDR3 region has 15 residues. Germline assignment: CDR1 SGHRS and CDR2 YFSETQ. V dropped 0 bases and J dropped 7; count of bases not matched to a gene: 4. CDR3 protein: CASSLDRTGGNEQFF. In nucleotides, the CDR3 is TGCGCCAGCAGCTTGGATCGGACAGGGGGGAATGAGCAGTTCTTC.

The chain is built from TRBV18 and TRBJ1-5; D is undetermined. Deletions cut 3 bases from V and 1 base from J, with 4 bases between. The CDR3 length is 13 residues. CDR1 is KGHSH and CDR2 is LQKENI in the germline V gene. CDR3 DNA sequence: TGTGCCAGCTCACCGGGGAGCAATCAGCCCCAGCATTTT. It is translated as CASSPGSNQPQHF.

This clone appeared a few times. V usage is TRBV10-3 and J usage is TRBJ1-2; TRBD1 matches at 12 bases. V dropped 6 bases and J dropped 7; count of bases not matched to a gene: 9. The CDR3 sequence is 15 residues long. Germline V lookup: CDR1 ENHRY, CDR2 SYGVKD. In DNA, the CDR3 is TGTGCCATCAGCAATCCGGGACAGGGGGCGCCTGGCTACACCTTC. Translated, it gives CAISNPGQGAPGYTF.

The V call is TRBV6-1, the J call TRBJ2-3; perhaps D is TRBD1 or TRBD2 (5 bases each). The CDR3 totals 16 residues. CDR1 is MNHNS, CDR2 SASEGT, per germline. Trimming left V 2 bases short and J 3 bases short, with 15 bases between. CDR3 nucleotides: TGTGCCAGCAGTGAAACTCCGGGACGGAAGACAGATACGCAGTATTTT. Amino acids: CASSETPGRKTDTQYF.

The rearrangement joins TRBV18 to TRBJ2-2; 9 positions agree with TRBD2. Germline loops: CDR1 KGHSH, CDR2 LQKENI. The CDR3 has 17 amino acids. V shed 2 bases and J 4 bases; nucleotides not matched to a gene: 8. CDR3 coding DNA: TGTGCCAGCTCACCATCATCAGCGGGGGGCAGCACCGGGGAGCTGTTTTTT. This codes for CASSPSSAGGSTGELFF.

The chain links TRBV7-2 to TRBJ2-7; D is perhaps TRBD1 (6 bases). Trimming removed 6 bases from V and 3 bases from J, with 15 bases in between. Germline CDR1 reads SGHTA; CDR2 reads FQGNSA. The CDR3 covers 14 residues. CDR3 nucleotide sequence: TGTGCCAGCAGTATAGACACAGGGTACTACGAGCAGTACTTC. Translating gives CASSIDTGYYEQYF.

In DNA, the CDR3 is TGTGCCAGCAGCTTGGCCTTGGGGACCCCCTACGAGCAGTACTTC. This translates into CASSLALGTPYEQYF. The V gene is TRBV5-4, the J gene TRBJ2-7; the D call may be TRBD1 or TRBD2 (5 bases each). The germline V gene encodes CDR1 SGHNT and CDR2 YYREEE (reference sequence). V was shortened by 0 bases and J by 2 bases, with 12 bases between the two germline ends. This CDR3 spans 15 amino acids.

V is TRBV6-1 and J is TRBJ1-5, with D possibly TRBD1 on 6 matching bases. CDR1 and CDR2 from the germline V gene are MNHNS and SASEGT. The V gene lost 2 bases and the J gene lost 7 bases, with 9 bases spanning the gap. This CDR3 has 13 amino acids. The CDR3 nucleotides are TGTGCCAGCAGTGAAAGTGGGGGCCAGCCCCAGCATTTT. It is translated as CASSESGGQPQHF.

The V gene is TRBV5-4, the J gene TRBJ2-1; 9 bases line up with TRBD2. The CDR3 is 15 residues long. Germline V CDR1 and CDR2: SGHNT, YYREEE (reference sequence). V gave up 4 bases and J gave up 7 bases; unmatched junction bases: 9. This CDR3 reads CASSPLSGGRNEQFF. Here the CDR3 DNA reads TGTGCCAGCAGCCCCCTTAGCGGGGGAAGAAATGAGCAGTTCTTC.

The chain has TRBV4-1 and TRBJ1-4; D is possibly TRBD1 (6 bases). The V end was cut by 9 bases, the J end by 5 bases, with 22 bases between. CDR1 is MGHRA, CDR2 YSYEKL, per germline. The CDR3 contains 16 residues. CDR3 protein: CASSIGGATLNEKLFF. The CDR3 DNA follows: TGCGCCAGTTCCATCGGGGGCGCGACCCTCAATGAAAAACTGTTTTTT.

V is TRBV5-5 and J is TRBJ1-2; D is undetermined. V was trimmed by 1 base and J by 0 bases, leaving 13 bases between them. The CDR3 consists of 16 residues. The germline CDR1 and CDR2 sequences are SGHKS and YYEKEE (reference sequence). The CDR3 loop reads CASSLQQANANYGYTF. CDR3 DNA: TGTGCCAGCAGCTTGCAGCAGGCGAACGCTAACTATGGCTACACCTTC.

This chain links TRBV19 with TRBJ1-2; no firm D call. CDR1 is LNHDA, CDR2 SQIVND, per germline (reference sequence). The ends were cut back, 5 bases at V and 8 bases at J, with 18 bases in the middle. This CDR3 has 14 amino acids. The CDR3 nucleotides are TGTGCCAGTAGTCCTACTTCCGATCGACACGGCTACACCTTC. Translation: CASSPTSDRHGYTF. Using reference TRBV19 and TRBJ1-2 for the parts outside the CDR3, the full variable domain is DGGITQSPKYLFRKEGQNVTLSCEQNLNHDAMYWYRQDPGQGLRLIYYSQIVNDFQKGDIAEGYSVSREKKESFPLTVTSAQKNPTAFYLCASSPTSDRHGYTFGSGTRLTVV.

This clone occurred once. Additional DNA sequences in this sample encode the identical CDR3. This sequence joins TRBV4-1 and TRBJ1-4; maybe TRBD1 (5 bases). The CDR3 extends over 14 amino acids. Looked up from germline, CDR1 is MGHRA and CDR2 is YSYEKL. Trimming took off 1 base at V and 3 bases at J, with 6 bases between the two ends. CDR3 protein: CASSQGGANEKLFF. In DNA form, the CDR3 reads TGCGCCAGCAGCCAAGGGGGGGCTAATGAAAAACTGTTTTTT.

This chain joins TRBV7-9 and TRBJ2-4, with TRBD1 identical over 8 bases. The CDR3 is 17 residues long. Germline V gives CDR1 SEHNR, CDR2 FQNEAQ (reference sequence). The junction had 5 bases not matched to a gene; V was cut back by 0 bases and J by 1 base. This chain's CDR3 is CASSLAPGGAAKNIQYF. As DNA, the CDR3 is TGTGCCAGCAGCTTAGCGCCAGGGGGCGCTGCCAAAAACATTCAGTACTTC.

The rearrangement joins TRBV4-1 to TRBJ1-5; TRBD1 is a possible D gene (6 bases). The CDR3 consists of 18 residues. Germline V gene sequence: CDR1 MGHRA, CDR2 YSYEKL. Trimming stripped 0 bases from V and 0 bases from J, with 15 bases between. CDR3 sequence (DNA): TGCGCCAGCAGCCAAGATGGCACGGGACACTATAGCAATCAGCCCCAGCATTTT. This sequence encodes CASSQDGTGHYSNQPQHF.

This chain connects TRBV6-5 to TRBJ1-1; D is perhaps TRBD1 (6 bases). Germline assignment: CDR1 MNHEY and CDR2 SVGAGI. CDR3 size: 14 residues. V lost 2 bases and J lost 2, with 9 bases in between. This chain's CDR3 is CASSYGQTNTEAFF. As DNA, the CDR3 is TGTGCCAGCAGTTACGGACAGACCAACACTGAAGCTTTCTTT.

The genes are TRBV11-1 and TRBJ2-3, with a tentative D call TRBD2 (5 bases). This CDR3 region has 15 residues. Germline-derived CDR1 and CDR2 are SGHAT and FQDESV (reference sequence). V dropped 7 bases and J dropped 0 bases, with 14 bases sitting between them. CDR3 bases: TGTGCCAGCACTCCGAGCGGCCGTAGCACAGATACGCAGTATTTT. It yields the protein CASTPSGRSTDTQYF.

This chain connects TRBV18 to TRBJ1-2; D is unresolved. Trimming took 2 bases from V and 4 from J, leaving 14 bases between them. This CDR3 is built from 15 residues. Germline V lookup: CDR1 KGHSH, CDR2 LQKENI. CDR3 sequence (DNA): TGTGCCAGCTCACCAAACGGGAGGGCCAGCTATGGCTACACCTTC. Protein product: CASSPNGRASYGYTF.

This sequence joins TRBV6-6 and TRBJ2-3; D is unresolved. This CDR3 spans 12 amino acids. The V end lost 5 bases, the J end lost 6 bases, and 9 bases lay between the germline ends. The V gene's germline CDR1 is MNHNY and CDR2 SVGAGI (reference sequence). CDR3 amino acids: CASSHPRDTQYF. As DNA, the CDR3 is TGTGCCAGCAGTCATCCCAGGGATACGCAGTATTTT.